This entry lists 15 T cell receptor beta chains sequenced from one sample in a study of control samples from healthy donors and cancer patients. This table comes from immunoSEQ multiplex PCR, and its TCRdb copy is limited to in-frame clones, with some not included. This sample has about 160,000 clones, with about 90% found just once. Sequenced sample: blood. All receptors derive from a man aged 25-40 years in good health.

DNA for the CDR3: TGTGCCAGCAGCGGAGGACCTTATGGCTACACCTTC. This translates into CASSGGPYGYTF. V and J are TRBV14 and TRBJ1-2, with D unresolved. Germline loops: CDR1 SGHDN, CDR2 FVKESK. The CDR3 loop spans 12 amino acids. V was trimmed by 5 bases and J by 5 bases, leaving 9 bases between them.

This chain connects TRBV5-8 to TRBJ2-2; the D gene could be TRBD1 or TRBD2 (6 bases each). Germline loops: CDR1 SGHTS, CDR2 YDEGEE. Trimming removed 2 bases from V and 5 bases from J, with 19 bases in between. The CDR3 loop spans 17 amino acids. The CDR3 here is CASSFGRIWGRTGELFF. In DNA form, the CDR3 reads TGTGCCAGCAGCTTCGGGAGAATTTGGGGGCGTACCGGGGAGCTGTTTTTT. The whole variable domain, filled in from reference TRBV5-8 and TRBJ2-2, reads EAGVTQSPTHLIKTRGQQATLRCSPISGHTSVYWYQQALGLGLQFLLWYDEGEERNRGNFPPRFSGRQFPNYSSELNVNALELEDSALYLCASSFGRIWGRTGELFFGEGSRLTVL.

J is TRBJ2-7 and V is TRBV18, with D possibly being TRBD1 (6 bases). The CDR3 contains 14 residues. The germline V and J ends were trimmed by 9 bases and 0 bases, with 15 bases remaining between them. The germline gives CDR1 KGHSH, CDR2 LQKENI. In nucleotides, the CDR3 is TGTGCCAGTACAGAAGGGGGAAACTCCTACGAGCAGTACTTC. Its translation: CASTEGGNSYEQYF.

The chain uses TRBV2 and TRBJ2-5; the D is unclear. Trimming took off 5 bases at V and 2 bases at J, with 3 bases between the two ends. CDR1 is SNHLY, CDR2 FYNNEI, per germline. The CDR3 spans 11 residues. This CDR3 is CASSPQETQYF. The CDR3 DNA is TGTGCCAGCAGTCCACAAGAGACCCAGTACTTC.

A word on this clone: The junction shows a germline mismatch at one end, possibly a read error. This sample includes further DNA sequences coding for the same CDR3. The rearrangement uses TRBV13 and TRBJ1-1; the match to TRBD1 covers 8 bases. The CDR3 extends over 15 amino acids. Germline V gene data show CDR1 as PRHDT and CDR2 as FYEKMQ (reference sequence). CDR3 region: CASSFFRTGTTEAFF. The CDR3, as DNA: TGCGCCAGCAGCTTTTTTCGGACAGGGACCACTGAAGCTTTCTTT. Filled out from reference TRBV13 and TRBJ1-1, the complete variable domain reads AAGVIQSPRHLIKEKRETATLKCYPIPRHDTVYWYQQGPGQDPQFLISFYEKMQSDKGSIPDRFSAQQFSDYHSELNMSSLELGDSALYFCASSFFRTGTTEAFFGQGTRLTVV.

J is TRBJ1-1 and V is TRBV7-9; TRBD1 is a possible D gene (5 bases). The CDR3 runs to 12 residues. Trimming stripped 2 bases from V and 7 bases from J, with 8 bases between. Germline V gene lookup returns CDR1 SEHNR and CDR2 FQNEAQ (reference sequence). CDR3 loop: CASSLRQNEAFF. The CDR3 DNA follows: TGTGCCAGCAGCTTAAGACAGAATGAAGCTTTCTTT.

This clone was counted a single time. The chain joins TRBV19 to TRBJ1-4, with 8 bases aligning to TRBD1. Germline assignment: CDR1 LNHDA and CDR2 SQIVND (reference sequence). V gave up 5 bases and J gave up 4 bases; unmatched junction bases: 3. The CDR3 consists of 14 residues. CDR3 sequence: CASSDRGGNEKLFF. CDR3 nucleotides: TGTGCCAGTAGTGACAGGGGTGGTAATGAAAAACTGTTTTTT.

The chain carries TRBV5-1 and TRBJ1-1, with a weak D call TRBD1 (6 bases). Germline V gene data show CDR1 as SGHRS and CDR2 as YFSETQ. The V and J ends lost 4 bases and 8 bases respectively, with 9 bases between them. The CDR3 extends over 11 amino acids. CDR3 in amino acids: CASSGDREAFF. CDR3 DNA: TGCGCCAGCAGCGGAGACAGGGAAGCTTTCTTT.

The chain links TRBV28 to TRBJ1-5; D is uncertain. This CDR3 contains 16 residues. Deletions cut 3 bases from V and 2 bases from J, with 14 bases between. Looked up from germline, CDR1 is MDHEN and CDR2 is SYDVKM. For the CDR3, the DNA is TGTGCCAGCAGTTTTCGCCTAGTATCGGGCAATCAGCCCCAGCATTTT. Translation gives CASSFRLVSGNQPQHF. The entire variable domain, with the rest obtained from reference TRBV28 and TRBJ1-5, is as follows: DVKVTQSSRYLVKRTGEKVFLECVQDMDHENMFWYRQDPGLGLRLIYFSYDVKMKEKGDIPEGYSVSREKKERFSLILESASTNQTSMYLCASSFRLVSGNQPQHFGDGTRLSIL.

The chain is built from TRBV7-9 and TRBJ1-5; D is undetermined. Germline V gene data show CDR1 as SEHNR and CDR2 as FQNEAQ (reference sequence). The CDR3 runs 12 residues. Trimming stripped 1 base from V and 7 bases from J, with 5 bases between. Written as DNA, the CDR3 is TGTGCCAGCAGCTTAGAAGACCAGCCCCAGCATTTT. Its translation: CASSLEDQPQHF. The full variable domain, completed using reference TRBV7-9 and TRBJ1-5, is DTGVSQNPRHKITKRGQNVTFRCDPISEHNRLYWYRQTLGQGPEFLTYFQNEAQLEKSRLLSDRFSAERPKGSFSTLEIQRTEQGDSAMYLCASSLEDQPQHFGDGTRLSIL.

The V and J genes are TRBV29-1 and TRBJ2-7; TRBD2 is a possible D gene (6 bases). The germline V and J ends were trimmed by 4 bases and 3 bases, with 16 bases remaining between them. The germline gives CDR1 SQVTM, CDR2 ANQGSEA. The CDR3 runs 14 residues. The CDR3 region has the DNA TGCAGCGTTGCCGGGGGAGACTATGGCTACGAGCAGTACTTC. Protein: CSVAGGDYGYEQYF.

J is TRBJ1-2 and V is TRBV9, with 9 bases fitting TRBD1. V lost 4 bases, J lost 1 base, and 8 bases stayed unmatched. The CDR3 has 16 residues. The germline V gene has CDR1 SGDLS and CDR2 YYNGEE. The chain's CDR3 is CASSLGTGWGNYGYTF. DNA of the CDR3: TGTGCCAGCAGCTTAGGGACAGGGTGGGGTAACTATGGCTACACCTTC.

The V call is TRBV5-4, the J call TRBJ2-2, with unresolved D. Germline CDR1 SGHNT, CDR2 YYREEE (reference sequence). Trimming took off 0 bases at V and 7 bases at J, with 4 bases between the two ends. The CDR3 runs 12 residues. The CDR3 DNA follows: TGTGCCAGCAGCTTGGCCGGCGGGGAGCTGTTTTTT. It codes for CASSLAGGELFF.

The V gene is TRBV7-2, the J gene TRBJ2-7, with 11 positions matching TRBD2. Germline V gene sequence: CDR1 SGHTA, CDR2 FQGNSA. V lost 5 bases, J lost 3 bases, and 9 bases stayed unmatched. The CDR3 consists of 16 residues. In DNA, the CDR3 is TGTGCCAGCAGCACTAGCACTAGCGGGGGCAGCTACGAGCAGTACTTC. Its protein product is CASSTSTSGGSYEQYF.

The chain links TRBV29-1 to TRBJ2-1; D possibly corresponds to TRBD1 (6 bases). The germline V gene has CDR1 SQVTM and CDR2 ANQGSEA. Trimming stripped 5 bases from V and 9 bases from J, with 14 bases between. This CDR3 region has 12 residues. The CDR3 is CSVSQGSAEQFF. CDR3 nucleotide sequence: TGCAGCGTTTCACAGGGTTCGGCTGAGCAGTTCTTC.